Listed below are T cell receptor beta chains from one sample, sequenced in a study of blood T cell repertoires in COVID-19. Data came from immunoSEQ multiplex PCR; TCRdb stores just in-frame clones and leaves some out. The table includes 180,000 or so clones, roughly four fifths detected once. Sequencing input: PBMCs or T cells enriched from blood (not recorded which). These receptors were collected from a man in his fifties who had recovered from COVID-19. The CDR3 runs from the conserved cysteine through the conserved F or W. Each record gives: CDR3 protein, CDR3 DNA, D gene, V gene, clone size, J gene. D genes are given only for firm matches. Rows may omit the clone size; those that give it use once, few, many or a size class.

cdr3_aa: CASSPVGGRKNEQYF; cdr3_nt: TGTGCCAGCAGCCCCGTGGGGGGGCGGAAAAATGAGCAGTACTTC; d_call: NA; v_call: TRBV28; clone_size: NA; j_call: TRBJ2-7
cdr3_aa: CASSLVEVGEQYF; cdr3_nt: TGTGCCAGCAGCTTAGTCGAGGTTGGCGAGCAGTACTTC; d_call: NA; v_call: TRBV7-2; clone_size: NA; j_call: TRBJ2-7
cdr3_aa: CASSARLAETQYF; cdr3_nt: TGTGCCAGCAGCGCTAGACTAGCGGAGACCCAGTACTTC; d_call: TRBD2; v_call: TRBV9; clone_size: NA; j_call: TRBJ2-5
cdr3_aa: CASSQDRDRATDTQYF; cdr3_nt: TGCGCCAGCAGCCAAGATAGGGACAGGGCAACAGATACGCAGTATTTT; d_call: TRBD1; v_call: TRBV4-1; clone_size: NA; j_call: TRBJ2-3
cdr3_aa: CASSLGGSGGTDTQYF; cdr3_nt: TGTGCCAGCAGCTTAGGTGGTAGCGGGGGCACAGATACGCAGTATTTT; d_call: TRBD2; v_call: TRBV11-1; clone_size: once; j_call: TRBJ2-3
cdr3_aa: CASSPTGYEQYF; cdr3_nt: TGTGCCAGCTCACCAACAGGGTACGAGCAGTACTTC; d_call: NA; v_call: TRBV18; clone_size: NA; j_call: TRBJ2-7
cdr3_aa: CASRLAGGTDTQYF; cdr3_nt: TGTGCCAGCAGACTAGCGGGGGGCACAGATACGCAGTATTTT; d_call: TRBD2; v_call: TRBV28; clone_size: NA; j_call: TRBJ2-3
cdr3_aa: CASSLEGEGPETF; cdr3_nt: TGTGCCAGCAGTTTGGAGGGGGAGGGGCCTGAAACCTTC; d_call: NA; v_call: TRBV12-3/TRBV12-4; clone_size: once; j_call: TRBJ1-2
cdr3_aa: CASSSDRGTYEQYF; cdr3_nt: TGTGCCAGTAGCAGCGACAGGGGAACCTACGAGCAGTACTTC; d_call: TRBD1; v_call: TRBV19; clone_size: NA; j_call: TRBJ2-7
cdr3_aa: CASRRPGREEKLFF; cdr3_nt: TGTGCCAGCAGGAGGCCGGGGAGGGAGGAAAAACTGTTTTTT; d_call: NA; v_call: TRBV28; clone_size: NA; j_call: TRBJ1-4
cdr3_aa: CASSFGTSGSGGEQFF; cdr3_nt: TGTGCCAGCAGCTTTGGGACTAGCGGGAGCGGCGGTGAGCAGTTCTTC; d_call: TRBD2; v_call: TRBV7-6; clone_size: NA; j_call: TRBJ2-1
cdr3_aa: CASSPSREGPTEAFF; cdr3_nt: TGTGCCAGCAGCCCCTCAAGGGAGGGGCCGACTGAAGCTTTCTTT; d_call: NA; v_call: TRBV7-6; clone_size: few; j_call: TRBJ1-1
cdr3_aa: CASSTAGGTYGQYF; cdr3_nt: TGTGCCAGCAGCACAGCGGGAGGGACCTACGGGCAGTACTTC; d_call: TRBD2; v_call: TRBV5-4; clone_size: NA; j_call: TRBJ2-7
cdr3_aa: CASSQLTGAVIQYF; cdr3_nt: TGTGCCAGTAGTCAACTGACAGGGGCGGTCATTCAGTACTTC; d_call: TRBD1; v_call: TRBV19; clone_size: NA; j_call: TRBJ2-4
cdr3_aa: CASTPLAARASEQYF; cdr3_nt: TGTGCCAGCACACCTTTAGCGGCGCGGGCTAGCGAGCAGTACTTC; d_call: NA; v_call: TRBV27; clone_size: NA; j_call: TRBJ2-7
cdr3_aa: CASSPARREEQFF; cdr3_nt: TGTGCCAGCAGCCCCGCTAGACGGGAGGAGCAGTTCTTC; d_call: NA; v_call: TRBV7-3; clone_size: NA; j_call: TRBJ2-1
cdr3_aa: CASRRLRGTQYF; cdr3_nt: TGTGCCAGCAGACGCCTTCGGGGAACCCAGTACTTC; d_call: NA; v_call: TRBV6-5; clone_size: NA; j_call: TRBJ2-5
cdr3_aa: CASSHRTSGAGGGDEQYF; cdr3_nt: TGTGCCAGCAGCCATAGGACTAGCGGGGCGGGGGGTGGCGACGAGCAGTACTTC; d_call: TRBD2; v_call: TRBV5-4; clone_size: NA; j_call: TRBJ2-7
cdr3_aa: CATSGGGTIQPQHF; cdr3_nt: TGTGCCACCAGTGGGGGGGGGACAATTCAGCCCCAGCATTTT; d_call: NA; v_call: TRBV24-1; clone_size: NA; j_call: TRBJ1-5
cdr3_aa: CASSYSSGSGNTIYF; cdr3_nt: TGTGCCAGCAGTTACTCGTCGGGGTCTGGAAACACCATATATTTT; d_call: NA; v_call: TRBV6-5; clone_size: NA; j_call: TRBJ1-3
cdr3_aa: CAIWTGANYGYTF; cdr3_nt: TGTGCCATTTGGACAGGAGCTAACTATGGCTACACCTTC; d_call: TRBD1; v_call: TRBV10-3; clone_size: NA; j_call: TRBJ1-2
cdr3_aa: CASSPILSSYEQYF; cdr3_nt: TGTGCCAGCAGCCCGATTCTGAGCTCCTACGAGCAGTACTTC; d_call: NA; v_call: TRBV28; clone_size: NA; j_call: TRBJ2-7
cdr3_aa: CASRAGTGVDQPQHF; cdr3_nt: TGTGCCAGCAGGGCCGGGACAGGGGTAGATCAGCCCCAGCATTTT; d_call: TRBD1; v_call: TRBV5-5; clone_size: NA; j_call: TRBJ1-5